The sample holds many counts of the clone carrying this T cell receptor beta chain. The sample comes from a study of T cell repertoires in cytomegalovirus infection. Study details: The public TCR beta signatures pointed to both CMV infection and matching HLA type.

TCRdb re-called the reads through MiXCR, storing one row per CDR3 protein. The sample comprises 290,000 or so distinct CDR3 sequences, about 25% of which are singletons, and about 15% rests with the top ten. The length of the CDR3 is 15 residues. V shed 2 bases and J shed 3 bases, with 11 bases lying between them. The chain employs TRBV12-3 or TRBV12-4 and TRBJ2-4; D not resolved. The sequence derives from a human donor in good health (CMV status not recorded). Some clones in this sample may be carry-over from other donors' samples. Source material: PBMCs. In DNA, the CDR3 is TGTGCCAGCAGTTTATCAAGGGCTGGCAAAAACATTCAGTACTTC. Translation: CASSLSRAGKNIQYF.